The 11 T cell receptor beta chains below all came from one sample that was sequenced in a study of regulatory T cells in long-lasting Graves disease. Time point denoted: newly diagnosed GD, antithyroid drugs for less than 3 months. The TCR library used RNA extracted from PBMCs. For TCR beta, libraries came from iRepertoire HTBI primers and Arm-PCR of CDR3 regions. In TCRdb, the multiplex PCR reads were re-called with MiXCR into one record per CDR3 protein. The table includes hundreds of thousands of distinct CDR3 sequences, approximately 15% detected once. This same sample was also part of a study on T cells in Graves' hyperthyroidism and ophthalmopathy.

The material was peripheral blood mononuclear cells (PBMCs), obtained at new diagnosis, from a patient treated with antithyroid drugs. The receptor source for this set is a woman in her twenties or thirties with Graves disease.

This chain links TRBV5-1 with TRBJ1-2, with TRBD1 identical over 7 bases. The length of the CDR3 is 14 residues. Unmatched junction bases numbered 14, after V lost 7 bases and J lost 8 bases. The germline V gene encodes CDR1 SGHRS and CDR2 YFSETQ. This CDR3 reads CASGEQGTMGGYTF. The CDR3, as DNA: TGCGCCAGCGGTGAACAGGGGACGATGGGAGGCTACACCTTC.

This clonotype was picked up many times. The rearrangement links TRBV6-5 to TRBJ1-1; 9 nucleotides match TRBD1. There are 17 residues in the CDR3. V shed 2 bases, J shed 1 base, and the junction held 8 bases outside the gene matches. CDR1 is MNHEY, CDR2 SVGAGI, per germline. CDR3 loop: CASSYLQGARTNTEAFF. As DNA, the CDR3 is TGTGCCAGCAGTTACCTACAGGGGGCTCGAACGAACACTGAAGCTTTCTTT.

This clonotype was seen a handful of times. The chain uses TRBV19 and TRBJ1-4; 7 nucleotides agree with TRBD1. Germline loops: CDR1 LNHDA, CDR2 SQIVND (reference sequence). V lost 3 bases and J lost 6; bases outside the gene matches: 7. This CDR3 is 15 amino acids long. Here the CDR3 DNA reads TGTGCCAGTAGTATCAAGGCAGGGGGAGATGAAAAACTGTTTTTT. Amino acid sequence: CASSIKAGGDEKLFF.

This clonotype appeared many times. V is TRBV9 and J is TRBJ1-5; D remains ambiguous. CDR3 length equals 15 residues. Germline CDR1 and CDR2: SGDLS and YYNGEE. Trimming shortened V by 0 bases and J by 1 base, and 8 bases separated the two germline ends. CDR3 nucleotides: TGTGCCAGCAGCGTAGCCGGAGTAAGCAATCAGCCCCAGCATTTT. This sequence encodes CASSVAGVSNQPQHF.

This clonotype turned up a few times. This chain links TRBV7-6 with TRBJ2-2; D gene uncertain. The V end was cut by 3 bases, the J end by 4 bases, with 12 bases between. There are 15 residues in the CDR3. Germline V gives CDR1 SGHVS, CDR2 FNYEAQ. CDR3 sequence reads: CASSFRTDFTGELFF. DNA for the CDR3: TGTGCCAGCAGCTTTCGAACCGATTTCACCGGGGAGCTGTTTTTT.

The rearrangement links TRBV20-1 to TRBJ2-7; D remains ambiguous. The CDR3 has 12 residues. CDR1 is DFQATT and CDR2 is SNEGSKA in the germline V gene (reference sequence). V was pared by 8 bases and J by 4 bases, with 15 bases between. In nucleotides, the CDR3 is TGCAGTTCGCCGACACCCCTTTACGAGCAGTACTTC. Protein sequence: CSSPTPLYEQYF.

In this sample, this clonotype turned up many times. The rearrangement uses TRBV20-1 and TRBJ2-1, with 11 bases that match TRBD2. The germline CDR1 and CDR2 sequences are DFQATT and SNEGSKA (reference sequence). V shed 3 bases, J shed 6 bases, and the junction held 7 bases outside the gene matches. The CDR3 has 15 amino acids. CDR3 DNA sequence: TGCAGTGCTAGGGATCGGACTAGCGGGCCCAATGAGCAGTTCTTC. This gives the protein CSARDRTSGPNEQFF.

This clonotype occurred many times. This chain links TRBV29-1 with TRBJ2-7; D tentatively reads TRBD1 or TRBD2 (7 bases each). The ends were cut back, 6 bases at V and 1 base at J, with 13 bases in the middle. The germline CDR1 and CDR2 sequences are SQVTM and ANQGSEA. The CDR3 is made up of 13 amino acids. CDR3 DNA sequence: TGCAGCGTGAGACAGGGAGGGTCCTACGAGCAGTACTTC. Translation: CSVRQGGSYEQYF.

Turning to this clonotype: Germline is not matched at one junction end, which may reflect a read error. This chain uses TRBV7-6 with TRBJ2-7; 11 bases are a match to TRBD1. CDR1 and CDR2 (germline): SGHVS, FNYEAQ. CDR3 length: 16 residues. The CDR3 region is CAGSITRDRGGPEQYF. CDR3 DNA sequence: TGTGCCGGCAGCATTACCCGGGACAGGGGGGGCCCCGAGCAGTACTTC. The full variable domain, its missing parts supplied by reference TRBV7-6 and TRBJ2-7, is GAGVSQSPRYKVTKRGQDVALRCDPISGHVSLYWYRQALGQGPEFLTYFNYEAQQDKSGLPNDRFSAERPEGSISTLTIQRTEQRDSAMYRCAGSITRDRGGPEQYFGPGTRLTVT.

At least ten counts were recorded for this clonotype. CDR3 sequence (DNA): TGTGCCAGCAGTGCCGGGACAGGGTACTACGAGCAGTACTTC. It translates to CASSAGTGYYEQYF. This chain connects TRBV25-1 to TRBJ2-7, with TRBD1 identical over 9 bases. J was trimmed by 3 bases and V by 4 bases; bases with no gene match: 4. Germline values: CDR1 MGHDK, CDR2 SYGVNS. This CDR3 spans 14 amino acids.

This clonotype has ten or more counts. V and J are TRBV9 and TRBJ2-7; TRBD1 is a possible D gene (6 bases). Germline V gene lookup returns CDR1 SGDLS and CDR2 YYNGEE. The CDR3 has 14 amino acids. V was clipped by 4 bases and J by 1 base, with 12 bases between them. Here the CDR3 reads CASSPGTPSYEQYF. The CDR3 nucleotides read TGTGCCAGCAGCCCCGGGACACCATCCTACGAGCAGTACTTC.